This TCR beta chain emerged from a study of CD8 T cells in Susac syndrome. The RNA input was roughly 0.45 to 1 ug, and it was reverse transcribed with random hexamers. TCR beta CDR3 was amplified by immunoSEQ multiplex PCR. This amplification extended across 54 Vbeta and 13 Jbeta segments. TCRdb ran MiXCR on the immunoSEQ multiplex PCR reads and lists one entry per CDR3 protein. Of about 170,000 distinct CDR3 sequences in the sample, about 93% are singletons; the top ten hold roughly 0.1%. TCR beta from blood CD8+ and CD4+ T cells was sequenced. This clonotype appeared a few times. The germline V and J ends were trimmed by 4 bases and 5 bases, with 6 bases remaining between them. This CDR3 is built from 12 residues. Germline CDR1 and CDR2: SEHNR and FQNEAQ (reference sequence).

The sample comprised CD4+ T cells from PBMCs. The genes are TRBV7-9 and TRBJ1-5; D unclear. The TCR sequence derives from a human donor with multiple sclerosis. CDR3 loop: CASSSGDQPQHF. The CDR3 DNA follows: TGTGCCAGCAGCTCTGGGGATCAGCCCCAGCATTTT.